The entry below gives a single T cell receptor beta chain sequence along with its context. This sample is part of a study of OX40 agonist ivuxolimab in advanced cancers. Study-level information: Dose-escalation patients' cancers were hepatocellular carcinoma, melanoma, renal cell or head and neck cancer.

Repertoires were generated with immunoSEQ multiplex PCR, while TCRdb's copy carries only in-frame clones and drops some. The sample consists of fewer than 85,000 clones, more than 80% of them appearing once. The J segment lost 6 bases and the V segment lost 0 bases, leaving 5 bases of the junction unmatched. The CDR3 loop spans 15 amino acids. Germline V gene lookup returns CDR1 SGHAT and CDR2 FQNNGV. The sequence came from an adult with an advanced solid tumor such as melanoma, head and neck, liver or kidney cancer. This material consisted of CD4+ or CD8+ T cells sorted from blood, taken in a trial of the OX40 agonist ivuxolimab. The chain combines TRBV11-2 with TRBJ1-5, with 7 bases aligning to TRBD1. The DNA for the CDR3 is TGTGCCAGCAGCTTAGAAGCAGGGGGAGGTCAGCCCCAGCATTTT. It encodes CASSLEAGGGQPQHF.